This TCR beta chain was identified in a study of identical twins. Study outcomes and limitations: Abundant beta clonotypes from cord blood bore fewer insertions; memory repertoires lacked this pattern.

Using its own MiXCR run on the 5' RACE reads, TCRdb lists one record per CDR3 protein. The data contain some 690,000 distinct CDR3 sequences, about 20% of them singletons. V was pared by 1 base and J by 6 bases, with 16 bases between. The CDR3 covers 15 residues. Germline values: CDR1 MGHRA, CDR2 YSYEKL. Points on this clonotype: Antigen: not known.

The data also belong to a second study, concerning T cells expressing NK-cell markers. That source reports: Dominant NKG2C+ clonotypes made up about 1.0-7.0% of CD8+ T cells in roughly six donors. Questions lingered over whether expanded NKG2C+ T cell clones were HCMV-specific.

This TCR came from a woman between 18 and 30 years old in good health. Input material: PBMCs. The chain employs TRBV4-1 and TRBJ2-7, with D possibly matching TRBD2 (6 bases). The CDR3 loop reads CASSQGTGAKAEQYF. CDR3 sequence (DNA): TGCGCCAGCAGCCAAGGCACGGGAGCGAAGGCCGAGCAGTACTTC.